The T cell receptor beta chain under discussion was sequenced for a study of CD8+ T cells in alopecia areata. In the study overall: Treatment comprised oral tofacitinib, 5 to 10 mg twice daily, in treated patients.

The treatment is: oral pan-JAK inhibitor, 5-10 mg twice daily. There are 15 residues in the CDR3. V lost 3 bases to trimming and J lost 3 bases, with 13 bases between them. CDR1 is MGHDK and CDR2 is SYGVNS in the germline V gene. Extracted RNA was reverse transcribed, and the resulting cDNA served as sequencing template. The data were produced by immunoSEQ multiplex PCR, yet TCRdb's version contains in-frame clones alone and is incomplete. The sample lists under 250,000 clones, 50% to 60% occurring once. The sequence came from a human donor with alopecia areata. The sample here was CD4+ T cells sorted from blood, taken at week 4, from a patient treated with tofacitinib. The chain is built from TRBV25-1 and TRBJ2-3, with D perhaps matching TRBD1 (6 bases). The CDR3 DNA reads TGTGCCAGCAGTGAGACAGGTTTGCGGACAGATACGCAGTATTTT. Its translation is CASSETGLRTDTQYF.